A selection of T cell receptor beta chains follows, all from one sample in a study of cytomegalovirus exposure and HLA in healthy donors. Sequencing used immunoSEQ multiplex PCR; TCRdb keeps in-frame clones, though not all of them. The sample carries roughly 180,000 clones, roughly 87% recorded once. Sequencing used PBMCs. Every receptor here comes from a man aged 40-49 years in good health and CMV-seronegative. Each CDR3 is given with its conserved first and last residue. A D gene is named only where the DNA matches it firmly. A clone size is listed for some rows: how often the clone was seen (once, few, many), or a class if it is expanded.

j_gene	v_gene	d_gene	len	abundance	CDR3nt	CDR3aa
TRBJ2-1	TRBV28	TRBD1	16	.	TGTGCCAGCAGTCCCCACGGGACAGGGTCGGCCAATGAGCAGTTCTTC	CASSPHGTGSANEQFF
TRBJ1-2	TRBV7-2	TRBD1	15	.	TGTGCCAGCAGCTTGCACAGGGGTGCTAACTATGGCTACACCTTC	CASSLHRGANYGYTF
TRBJ2-5	TRBV19	TRBD1	15	.	TGTGCCAGTAGTAGAACCGGGACAGGGAAGGAGACCCAGTACTTC	CASSRTGTGKETQYF
TRBJ2-5	TRBV15	TRBD2	15	.	TGTGCCACCAGCAGCTCCGGGAGGCCCCAAGAGACCCAGTACTTC	CATSSSGRPQETQYF
TRBJ1-6	TRBV11-1	TRBD1	14	.	TGTGCCAGCAGCTTATCACAGGGGCATTCACCCCTCCACTTT	CASSLSQGHSPLHF
TRBJ1-5	TRBV5-1	TRBD1	14	.	TGCGCCAGCAGCTTACAGGGGAAAGGTCAGCCCCAGCATTTT	CASSLQGKGQPQHF
TRBJ1-4	TRBV5-1	.	14	.	TGCGCCAGCAGCTTGGAGACGGGAGGTAGAAAACTGTTTTTT	CASSLETGGRKLFF
TRBJ1-2	TRBV4-1	.	16	.	TGCGCCAGCAGCCAAGCCCTGGACACGCGTAACTATGGCTACACCTTC	CASSQALDTRNYGYTF
TRBJ1-2	TRBV27	.	15	.	TGTGCCAGCAGTCCCCAAGCGGGGTTGAGCTATGGCTACACCTTC	CASSPQAGLSYGYTF
TRBJ2-3	TRBV27	TRBD1	16	.	TGTGCCAGCAGTTTATACTCCCAGGGGGCAACAGATACGCAGTATTTT	CASSLYSQGATDTQYF
TRBJ2-7	TRBV7-9	.	13	.	TGTGCCAGCAGTAGCGAGGTTTCCTACGAGCAGTACTTC	CASSSEVSYEQYF
TRBJ1-1	TRBV4-1	.	13	.	TGCGCCAGCAGCAAACAGGAGAACACTGAAGCTTTCTTT	CASSKQENTEAFF
TRBJ1-1	TRBV6-5	.	15	.	TGTGCCAGCAGTTACTCGGTGGCAACATATACTGAAGCTTTCTTT	CASSYSVATYTEAFF
TRBJ2-2	TRBV4-3	TRBD2	18	.	TGCGCCAGCAGCCAAGTGGTGGGGGAGGGCCTGGACACCGGGGAGCTGTTTTTT	CASSQVVGEGLDTGELFF
TRBJ2-7	TRBV4-2	TRBD2	17	few	TGTGCCAGCAGCCCCGGGACTAGCGGGGACTCACCCTACGAGCAGTACTTC	CASSPGTSGDSPYEQYF
TRBJ2-2	TRBV6-1	.	14	once	TGTGCCAGCAGCGCGGTAGCGAACACCGGGGAGCTGTTTTTT	CASSAVANTGELFF
TRBJ2-5	TRBV27	.	15	.	TGTGCCAGCAGTTTAAGCCGGGACAAGGGTGAGACCCAGTACTTC	CASSLSRDKGETQYF
TRBJ2-7	TRBV19	TRBD1	14	.	TGTGCCAGTAGTATACCAACAGGGGGGACCGAGCAGTACTTC	CASSIPTGGTEQYF
TRBJ2-5	TRBV6-5	.	14	.	TGTGCCACCCGCGTCCGGGGGACGAGGGAGACCCAGTACTTC	CATRVRGTRETQYF
TRBJ2-7	TRBV7-7	TRBD1	12	.	TGTGCTAGCAGCCCTCCGGGACAGGTCAAGTACTTC	CASSPPGQVKYF
TRBJ1-1	TRBV4-1	.	13	few	TGCGCCAGCAGCGAAGGGAACAGGGCTGAAGCTTTCTTT	CASSEGNRAEAFF
TRBJ1-2	TRBV5-1	.	14	.	TGCGCCAGCAGCGGCGGGCCGGGGAACTATGGCTACACCTTC	CASSGGPGNYGYTF
TRBJ1-2	TRBV5-5	TRBD1	15	.	TGTGCCAGCAGCTGGGACAGAGACTTGAGCTATGGCTACACCTTC	CASSWDRDLSYGYTF
TRBJ2-7	TRBV5-6	TRBD1	14	.	TGTGCCAGCAGCTTTTTGGACAGGGTTTACGAGCAGTACTTC	CASSFLDRVYEQYF
TRBJ2-3	TRBV7-6	TRBD2	18	.	TGTGCCAGCAGCTTAGAAATTGGTAGCGGGAGGAGAACAGATACGCAGTATTTT	CASSLEIGSGRRTDTQYF
TRBJ2-5	TRBV7-8	TRBD1	15	.	TGTGCCAGCAGCCGGGACAGGGTTTTCCAAGAGACCCAGTACTTC	CASSRDRVFQETQYF
TRBJ1-2	TRBV5-1	.	12	.	TGCGCCAGCAGCTCCGGGTTCTATGGCTACACCTTC	CASSSGFYGYTF
TRBJ1-2	TRBV28	.	14	.	TGTGCCAGCGTGGGGGAGGGTTTCTTCTATGGCTACACCTTC	CASVGEGFFYGYTF
TRBJ2-7	TRBV27	TRBD2	14	once	TGTGCCAGCAGTTTTTCTGGGGGGGGCTACGAGCAGTACTTC	CASSFSGGGYEQYF
TRBJ1-3	TRBV27	.	14	.	TGTGCCAGCAGTGGCACAAGCTCTGGAAACACCATATATTTT	CASSGTSSGNTIYF
TRBJ1-4	TRBV15	.	14	.	TGTGCCACCAGCAGGGGGCAGGGTAATGAAAAACTGTTTTTT	CATSRGQGNEKLFF
TRBJ1-1	TRBV7-2	.	12	.	TGCGCCAGCAGCTTAGTCCATCCTGAAGCTTTCTTT	CASSLVHPEAFF
TRBJ2-3	TRBV9	TRBD2	16	.	TGTGCCAGCAGCGTCTCTAGCGGGGGGCTCACAGATACGCAGTATTTT	CASSVSSGGLTDTQYF
TRBJ2-5	TRBV15	.	15	.	TGTGCCACCAGCAGAGAGGGCCAGGGTGCGGAGACCCAGTACTTC	CATSREGQGAETQYF
TRBJ2-7	TRBV18	.	12	few	TGTGCCAGCTCACCGACAGGTGTCGAGCAGTACTTC	CASSPTGVEQYF
TRBJ1-5	TRBV7-3	TRBD1	13	few	TGTGCCAGCAGCCGGGACAGGGGTCAGCCCCAGCATTTT	CASSRDRGQPQHF
TRBJ2-7	TRBV6-5	TRBD1	15	.	TGTGCCAGCAGTTATTCCGGGACAGGGGGGGGCGAGCAGTACTTC	CASSYSGTGGGEQYF
TRBJ2-1	TRBV11-3	TRBD1	15	once	TGTGCCAGCAGCTCCGAGAGGACAGGGGGCAATGAGCAGTTCTTC	CASSSERTGGNEQFF
TRBJ1-1	TRBV27	.	13	.	TGTGCCAGCAAAAGGACTCTGAACACTGAAGCTTTCTTT	CASKRTLNTEAFF
TRBJ2-7	TRBV7-9	TRBD2	16	.	TGTGCCAGCAGCGCGAGACTAGCGGGAGCGCGGTACGAGCAGTACTTC	CASSARLAGARYEQYF
TRBJ1-1	TRBV27	TRBD1	14	.	TGTGCCAGCAGAACAGGGGGCATGAGCACTGAAGCTTTCTTT	CASRTGGMSTEAFF
TRBJ1-3	TRBV7-2	.	15	.	TGTGCCAGCAGCTTGTGGGGGGGAGCTGGAAACACCATATATTTT	CASSLWGGAGNTIYF
TRBJ2-7	TRBV19	.	12	.	TGTGCCAGTAAGGCAGGGATCCACGAGCAGTACTTC	CASKAGIHEQYF
TRBJ2-1	TRBV11-2	.	16	.	TGTGCCAGCAGCTTAGGGCTTCGGAGCTCCTACAATGAGCAGTTCTTC	CASSLGLRSSYNEQFF
TRBJ1-2	TRBV10-3	.	15	.	TGTGCCATCAGTGAGACAGGACGGGCTAACTATGGCTACACCTTC	CAISETGRANYGYTF
TRBJ2-2	TRBV19	.	14	.	TGTGCTACGACCACCGGGGTGAGCACCGGGGAGCTGTTTTTT	CATTTGVSTGELFF